This paragraph covers one TCR beta chain sequence. Its target is not known. This specimen comes from a study of beta chain features in type 1 diabetes. In the study overall: All samples combined gave 95 million to 130 million sorted cells for examination. Findings of the study overall: Shorter TCRB CDR3s, moderately but significantly so, marked every one of the four CD4+ subsets in Type 1 diabetes patients.

As every portion of the isolated RNA was reverse transcribed, the sequencing read expressed TCRB transcripts. Regulatory, naive and central memory T cell samples averaged about 3.5 million reads. Generated by immunoSEQ multiplex PCR, the TCRdb table keeps only in-frame clones and is missing some. The sample comprises 400,000 or so clones, 8.5% to 10% of which are singletons, and about 0.6% rests with the top ten. This CDR3 comprises 15 residues. The junction had 11 bases not matched to a gene; V was cut back by 4 bases and J by 6 bases. In germline, CDR1 is SGDLS, CDR2 YYNGEE. This chain connects TRBV9 to TRBJ2-3; 7 nucleotides match TRBD2. The clonotype was recovered from a man under 40 with type 1 diabetes. The sample taken for sequencing was central memory CD4+ T cells from blood. CDR3 sequence: CASSPRTGGGDTQYF. The CDR3 region has the DNA TGTGCCAGCAGCCCTCGTACGGGAGGAGGGGATACGCAGTATTTT.